These 31 T cell receptor beta chains were all obtained from the same sample, sequenced in a study of chemoradiotherapy in HPV16-positive cancers. Assay: immunoSEQ multiplex PCR; the TCRdb copy retains only in-frame clones and omits some. This table has 2,000 or so clones, 79% appearing once. Material: tumor tissue, obtained from a patient who underwent chemoradiotherapy. The receptor set was obtained from a human donor with HPV-associated anogenital cancer.

The rearrangement uses TRBV2 and TRBJ2-7; D is undetermined. Germline V CDR1 and CDR2: SNHLY, FYNNEI. This CDR3 spans 13 amino acids. V was clipped by 7 bases and J by 6 bases, with 16 bases between them. CDR3 residues: CASTLIGVGEQYF. The CDR3 bases are TGTGCCAGCACCCTAATTGGAGTTGGCGAGCAGTACTTC.

The V call is TRBV5-1, the J call TRBJ2-2; the D gene is possibly TRBD2 (6 bases). V lost 2 bases and J 5 bases, leaving 10 bases between the germline ends. The CDR3 spans 14 residues. Germline assignment: CDR1 SGHRS and CDR2 YFSETQ. CDR3 residues: CASSFGGGTGELFF. The CDR3 DNA reads as TGCGCCAGCAGCTTCGGGGGAGGAACCGGGGAGCTGTTTTTT.

The V gene is TRBV30, the J gene TRBJ2-2; 11 bases match TRBD1. Germline trimming cut 8 bases from V and 6 bases from J; bases unmatched to any gene: 8. Germline V gives CDR1 GTSNPN, CDR2 SVGIG (reference sequence). The CDR3 is 14 amino acids. DNA of the CDR3: TGTGCCCGACGGGACAGGGGGAAGGCCGGGGAGCTGTTTTTT. It is translated as CARRDRGKAGELFF. The full variable domain, in which reference TRBV30 and TRBJ2-2 provide the parts outside the CDR3, is SQTIHQWPATLVQPVGSPLSLECTVEGTSNPNLYWYRQAAGRGLQLLFYSVGIGQISSEVPQNLSASRPQDRQFILSSKKLLLSDSGFYLCARRDRGKAGELFFGEGSRLTVL.

This rearrangement joins TRBV7-9 to TRBJ2-5, with 9 positions matching TRBD2. CDR1 and CDR2 (germline): SEHNR, FQNEAQ (reference sequence). The trim removed 5 bases at V and 4 bases at J, leaving 14 bases unmatched. The CDR3 contains 17 residues. The CDR3 bases are TGTGCCAGCAGCCACCCAACACTAGCGGGTACGGTAGAGACCCAGTACTTC. It is translated as CASSHPTLAGTVETQYF. The variable domain in full, with the rest retrieved from reference TRBV7-9 and TRBJ2-5, is DTGVSQNPRHKITKRGQNVTFRCDPISEHNRLYWYRQTLGQGPEFLTYFQNEAQLEKSRLLSDRFSAERPKGSFSTLEIQRTEQGDSAMYLCASSHPTLAGTVETQYFGPGTRLLVL.

This clone is judged large. The V call is TRBV30, the J call TRBJ1-1; the D is unclear. The V end was cut by 2 bases, the J end by 9 bases, with 13 bases between. CDR1 and CDR2 (germline): GTSNPN, SVGIG (reference sequence). The CDR3 is 12 residues long. As DNA, the CDR3 is TGTGCCTGGAGTTTAAAGGGTAATAAAGCTTTCTTT. It is translated as CAWSLKGNKAFF. Supplemented by reference TRBV30 and TRBJ1-1, the full variable domain reads SQTIHQWPATLVQPVGSPLSLECTVEGTSNPNLYWYRQAAGRGLQLLFYSVGIGQISSEVPQNLSASRPQDRQFILSSKKLLLSDSGFYLCAWSLKGNKAFFGQGTRLTVV.

The chain is built from TRBV7-2 and TRBJ2-7; 9 nucleotides align to TRBD1. Per germline, CDR1 SGHTA and CDR2 FQGNSA. The V gene end was trimmed by 4 bases and the J gene end by 2 bases; junction bases not matched to a gene: 3. The length of the CDR3 is 14 residues. CDR3 sequence: CASSSRQGAYEQYF. In nucleotides, the CDR3 is TGTGCCAGCAGCTCCCGACAGGGGGCCTACGAGCAGTACTTC. Full variable domain (rest looked up from reference TRBV7-2 and TRBJ2-7): GAGVSQSPSNKVTEKGKDVELRCDPISGHTALYWYRQSLGQGLEFLIYFQGNSAPDKSGLPSDRFSAERTGGSVSTLTIQRTQQEDSAVYLCASSSRQGAYEQYFGPGTRLTVT.

This clone was recorded once. The chain links TRBV6-1 to TRBJ2-3, with D hard to call. The length of the CDR3 is 16 residues. CDR1 and CDR2 (germline): MNHNS, SASEGT. V was pared by 2 bases and J by 1 base, with 13 bases between. In nucleotides, the CDR3 is TGTGCCAGCAGTGAAAGCAGATATAGGGGCACAGATACGCAGTATTTT. Residues: CASSESRYRGTDTQYF.

The chain carries TRBV5-1 and TRBJ2-6; 8 bases are shared with TRBD1. The CDR3 totals 16 residues. The germline CDR1 and CDR2 sequences are SGHRS and YFSETQ. J gave up 2 bases and V 3 bases, and 4 bases lay outside the gene matches. The CDR3 coding sequence is TGCGCCAGCAGCTCAACAGGGGGTCCTGGGGCCAACGTCCTGACTTTC. It is translated as CASSSTGGPGANVLTF.

The chain uses TRBV9 and TRBJ1-5; D perhaps matches TRBD1 (5 bases). The V and J ends lost 0 bases and 1 base respectively, with 8 bases between them. The CDR3 is made up of 15 amino acids. Germline-derived CDR1 and CDR2 are SGDLS and YYNGEE. This CDR3 is CASSVGGSSNQPQHF. The CDR3 bases are TGTGCCAGCAGCGTAGGGGGGTCCAGCAATCAGCCCCAGCATTTT. The whole variable domain, remainder taken from reference TRBV9 and TRBJ1-5, is DSGVTQTPKHLITATGQRVTLRCSPRSGDLSVYWYQQSLDQGLQFLIQYYNGEERAKGNILERFSAQQFPDLHSELNLSSLELGDSALYFCASSVGGSSNQPQHFGDGTRLSIL.

This clone was picked up one time. CDR3 DNA sequence: TGTGCCAGCAGTGTAACAGGGGCACCCAATCAGCCCCAGCATTTT. Encoded protein: CASSVTGAPNQPQHF. The chain uses TRBV6-1 and TRBJ1-5, with 7 bases matching TRBD1. Germline loops: CDR1 MNHNS, CDR2 SASEGT. Trimming took 4 bases from V and 3 from J; bases not matched to a gene: 6. The CDR3 runs 15 residues.

This clone was seen more than once but under ten times. This rearrangement joins TRBV7-2 to TRBJ2-5; no clear D gene. Trimming took off 5 bases at V and 2 bases at J, with 3 bases between the two ends. The CDR3 runs 11 residues. From germline, CDR1 is SGHTA and CDR2 FQGNSA. For the CDR3, the DNA is TGTGCCAGCAGCCCTCAAGAGACCCAGTACTTC. Its protein product is CASSPQETQYF.

The chain carries TRBV4-1 and TRBJ1-6, with TRBD1 matching 7 bases. CDR3 length: 15 amino acids. Trimming at V came to 4 bases and at J to 7 bases, leaving 7 bases not matched to a gene. Germline CDR1 is MGHRA and CDR2 is YSYEKL. The DNA of the CDR3 is TGCGCCAGCAGCCCCCGGGTACAGGGGAATTCACCCCTCCACTTT. Its translation: CASSPRVQGNSPLHF.

The chain links TRBV6-5 to TRBJ1-3; no reliable D call. Per germline, CDR1 MNHEY and CDR2 SVGAGI. V lost 6 bases to trimming and J lost 0 bases, with 12 bases between them. The CDR3 totals 15 residues. The DNA of the CDR3 is TGTGCCAGCAGACAGTTAAGTATCTCTGGAAACACCATATATTTT. Encoded protein: CASRQLSISGNTIYF.

Notes on this clone: Distinct nucleotide sequences in the sample also encode this CDR3. CDR3 amino acids: CASSEALVGGSVNQPQHF. In DNA, the CDR3 is TGTGCCAGCAGTGAAGCTTTGGTAGGAGGCTCGGTCAATCAGCCCCAGCATTTT. This chain connects TRBV2 to TRBJ1-5, with D uncertain. Between the trimmed V and J ends, which lost 0 bases and 3 bases, there was a span of 18 bases. Germline V lookup: CDR1 SNHLY, CDR2 FYNNEI. The CDR3 consists of 18 residues.

This chain joins TRBV11-2 and TRBJ1-2; D is ambiguous. Trimming left V 5 bases short and J 3 bases short, with 7 bases between. This CDR3 has 12 amino acids. Per germline, CDR1 SGHAT and CDR2 FQNNGV. The CDR3, as DNA: TGTGCCAGCAGCCGCCTGGACTATGGCTACACCTTC. It codes for CASSRLDYGYTF.

The count of this clone is one. The chain joins TRBV19 to TRBJ2-1; D gene uncertain. Germline assignment: CDR1 LNHDA and CDR2 SQIVND (reference sequence). The CDR3 runs to 15 residues. The germline V and J ends were trimmed by 7 bases and 5 bases, with 18 bases remaining between them. DNA of the CDR3: TGTGCCAGTACCCTACGGACGGATCCTAACAATGAGCAGTTCTTC. This encodes CASTLRTDPNNEQFF.

This clone has more than one count but fewer than ten. The chain uses TRBV6-4 and TRBJ2-2; TRBD1 might be the D (5 bases). The V gene lost 2 bases and the J gene lost 1 base, with 5 bases spanning the gap. The CDR3 totals 14 residues. Germline V gene sequence: CDR1 MRHNA, CDR2 SNTAGT. The DNA of the CDR3 is TGTGCCAGCAGTGACAGGGGGAACACCGGGGAGCTGTTTTTT. It is translated as CASSDRGNTGELFF.

This chain connects TRBV5-6 to TRBJ2-5, with D possibly being TRBD2 (6 bases). V shed 7 bases and J shed 3 bases, with 16 bases lying between them. Germline values: CDR1 SGHDT, CDR2 YYEEEE. This CDR3 spans 14 amino acids. As DNA, the CDR3 is TGTGCCAGCTCCCACCCCGGGGAGGAAGAGACCCAGTACTTC. Protein product: CASSHPGEEETQYF.

The chain links TRBV18 to TRBJ1-1; 9 bases line up with TRBD1. Germline CDR1 reads KGHSH; CDR2 reads LQKENI. The V gene end was trimmed by 5 bases and the J gene end by 4 bases; junction bases not matched to a gene: 2. The CDR3 extends over 13 amino acids. The CDR3 region is CASSEDRGTEAFF. As DNA, the CDR3 is TGTGCCAGCTCAGAGGACAGGGGCACTGAAGCTTTCTTT.

V gene TRBV6-1 combines with J gene TRBJ2-5; D unresolved. V lost 7 bases, J lost 5 bases, and 14 bases lay in between. The CDR3 loop spans 13 amino acids. Germline V CDR1 and CDR2: MNHNS, SASEGT. This chain's CDR3 is CASTPADRETQYF. CDR3 DNA: TGTGCCAGCACCCCTGCGGATCGTGAGACCCAGTACTTC.

V gene TRBV30 combines with J gene TRBJ1-5; a weak D match, TRBD1 (6 bases). The CDR3 sequence is 13 residues long. Germline CDR1 GTSNPN, CDR2 SVGIG (reference sequence). Trimming shortened V by 0 bases and J by 7 bases, and 10 bases separated the two germline ends. CDR3 protein: CAWSVQGGQPQHF. The DNA for the CDR3 is TGTGCCTGGAGTGTACAGGGTGGACAGCCCCAGCATTTT.

V is TRBV9 and J is TRBJ1-3; possibly TRBD1 for D (5 bases). The CDR3 is 14 amino acids. V lost 2 bases and J lost 4, with 10 bases in between. Germline-derived CDR1 and CDR2 are SGDLS and YYNGEE. The DNA of the CDR3 is TGTGCCAGCAGCGTTTCTCACAGGGGAAACACCATATATTTT. Protein product: CASSVSHRGNTIYF.

J is TRBJ2-1 and V is TRBV2; TRBD2 matches 8 bases. J gave up 0 bases and V 6 bases, and 10 bases lay outside the gene matches. Germline V CDR1 and CDR2: SNHLY, FYNNEI. The CDR3 extends over 17 amino acids. The chain's CDR3 is CASRDRRGRSSYNEQFF. The CDR3, as DNA: TGTGCCAGCAGGGATCGCCGCGGGAGGAGCTCCTACAATGAGCAGTTCTTC.

The chain carries TRBV20-1 and TRBJ1-1; D unresolved. CDR3 length equals 11 residues. Germline V gene data show CDR1 as DFQATT and CDR2 as SNEGSKA (reference sequence). Trimming shortened V by 6 bases and J by 3 bases, and 8 bases separated the two germline ends. The chain's CDR3 is CSAKDYTEAFF. DNA for the CDR3: TGCAGTGCGAAGGACTACACTGAAGCTTTCTTT.

The V gene is TRBV5-1, the J gene TRBJ2-7; 9 bases match TRBD1. The CDR3 covers 16 residues. Germline CDR1 and CDR2: SGHRS and YFSETQ. V was clipped by 6 bases and J by 2 bases; unmatched bases: 12. CDR3 DNA: TGCGCCAGCAACCAGGGGGGACAGGGCGTAACCTACGAGCAGTACTTC. Amino acid sequence: CASNQGGQGVTYEQYF.

This sequence joins TRBV7-2 and TRBJ2-3; D gene uncertain. Trimming cost V 2 bases and J 2 bases, with 14 bases left between them. The CDR3 is 16 residues long. Germline V gene lookup returns CDR1 SGHTA and CDR2 FQGNSA. The CDR3 is CASSLNPDPYTDTQYF. The CDR3 DNA reads as TGTGCCAGCAGCTTAAACCCGGACCCATACACAGATACGCAGTATTTT.

This clone was detected once. This sequence joins TRBV29-1 and TRBJ1-1, with TRBD1 matching over 7 bases. Trimming removed 7 bases from V and 2 bases from J; junction bases left unmatched: 7. Germline-derived CDR1 and CDR2 are SQVTM and ANQGSEA. This CDR3 comprises 13 residues. The DNA for the CDR3 is TGCAGCGCTCTGGGACAGATAAACACTGAAGCTTTCTTT. Amino acids: CSALGQINTEAFF. Using reference TRBV29-1 and TRBJ1-1 for the parts outside the CDR3, the full variable domain is SAVISQKPSRDICQRGTSLTIQCQVDSQVTMMFWYRQQPGQSLTLIATANQGSEATYESGFVIDKFPISRPNLTFSTLTVSNMSPEDSSIYLCSALGQINTEAFFGQGTRLTVV.

CDR3 protein: CASGWGTNSPLHF. The CDR3 bases are TGTGCCTCGGGTTGGGGGACGAATTCACCCCTCCACTTT. The chain is built from TRBV30 and TRBJ1-6, with D perhaps matching TRBD1 (5 bases). Germline V CDR1 and CDR2: GTSNPN, SVGIG (reference sequence). CDR3 length: 13 residues. V lost 7 bases, J lost 7 bases, and 14 bases lay in between. Full variable domain (outside the CDR3, taken from reference TRBV30 and TRBJ1-6): SQTIHQWPATLVQPVGSPLSLECTVEGTSNPNLYWYRQAAGRGLQLLFYSVGIGQISSEVPQNLSASRPQDRQFILSSKKLLLSDSGFYLCASGWGTNSPLHFGNGTRLTVT.

The chain employs TRBV4-2 and TRBJ2-1; 7 bases agree with TRBD2. Germline V gene data show CDR1 as LGHNA and CDR2 as YNFKEQ. This CDR3 spans 16 amino acids. V lost 1 base and J lost 5; bases outside the gene matches: 8. The CDR3 region is CASSQGGGSGDNEQFF. The CDR3 DNA reads TGTGCCAGCAGCCAAGGTGGCGGGAGTGGGGACAATGAGCAGTTCTTC.

This sequence joins TRBV19 and TRBJ1-5; 8 bases are a match to TRBD1. With V trimmed by 5 bases and J by 11 bases, 20 bases remained unmatched. Germline assignment: CDR1 LNHDA and CDR2 SQIVND (reference sequence). The length of the CDR3 is 17 residues. The CDR3 nucleotides are TGTGCCAGTAGTGCATCCTTTACCGGGACAGGTGCTCAATCCCAGCATTTT. Translating it yields CASSASFTGTGAQSQHF.

The gene calls are TRBV27 and TRBJ2-5; D gene uncertain. The ends were cut back, 2 bases at V and 3 bases at J, with 10 bases in the middle. The CDR3 is 14 amino acids. Germline V CDR1 and CDR2: MNHEY, SMNVEV (reference sequence). The CDR3 sequence is CASSLDGREETQYF. In DNA, the CDR3 is TGTGCCAGCAGTTTAGATGGCCGGGAAGAGACCCAGTACTTC.